Following are 2 T cell receptor beta chains from one sample sequenced in a study of CXCR3-negative and CXCR3-positive naive CD8 T cells. Libraries of TRB cDNA were made by 5' RACE and carried UMIs. With the 5' RACE reads reprocessed, TCRdb shows one record per CDR3 protein and no DNA. The sample table includes approximately 52,000 distinct CDR3 sequences. Specimen: memory CD8+ T cells from blood. These receptors all come from a human donor in good health. Some clones in this sample may be carry-over from other donors' samples.

The V and J genes are TRBV29-1 and TRBJ2-7. The CDR3 is 11 amino acids. Germline lookup yields CDR1 SQVTM and CDR2 ANQGSEA. CDR3 protein: CSVDLYGEQYF.

V is TRBV12-3 or TRBV12-4 and J is TRBJ2-1; absent DNA, TCRdb's TRBD1 call cannot be checked. This CDR3 comprises 13 residues. The CDR3 protein is CASRPGQYNEQFF.